One and the same sample provided the 28 T cell receptor beta chains below, sequenced in a study of blood T cell repertoires in COVID-19. Generated by immunoSEQ multiplex PCR, the TCRdb table keeps only in-frame clones and is missing some. The data contain about 74,000 clones, roughly 86% of them seen just once; the ten biggest clones take up about 37%. The sequenced sample was peripheral blood. Source of these receptors: a man in his 70s with acute or convalescent COVID-19.

The rearrangement uses TRBV27 and TRBJ2-1; 7 bases line up with TRBD2. CDR1 MNHEY and CDR2 SMNVEV come from the germline V gene (reference sequence). V shed 7 bases, J shed 0 bases, and the junction held 9 bases outside the gene matches. This CDR3 contains 16 residues. The CDR3 loop reads CASNPRRGSSYNEQFF. In DNA form, the CDR3 reads TGTGCCAGCAACCCTAGGCGGGGGAGCTCCTACAATGAGCAGTTCTTC.

This clone was observed a few times. Distinct nucleotide sequences in the sample also encode this CDR3. The chain couples TRBV7-9 to TRBJ1-5; the D gene is possibly TRBD1 (6 bases). Trimming took 4 bases from V and 3 from J, leaving 10 bases between them. CDR3 size: 14 residues. CDR1 and CDR2 from the germline V gene are SEHNR and FQNEAQ (reference sequence). The chain's CDR3 is CASSSTGANQPQHF. The DNA of the CDR3 is TGTGCCAGCAGCTCGACAGGAGCCAATCAGCCCCAGCATTTT.

This rearrangement joins TRBV7-2 to TRBJ2-1; D unclear. The germline V gene has CDR1 SGHTA and CDR2 FQGNSA. The CDR3 totals 11 residues. The V and J ends lost 5 bases and 9 bases respectively, with 8 bases between them. CDR3 bases: TGTGCCAGCAGCCGTGCAGTTGAGCAGTTCTTC. Its translation: CASSRAVEQFF.

This clone was seen repeatedly, ten times or more. The V call is TRBV7-9, the J call TRBJ2-7, with D perhaps TRBD1 (6 bases). V was pared by 4 bases and J by 0 bases, with 13 bases between. This CDR3 region has 15 residues. CDR1 is SEHNR and CDR2 is FQNEAQ in the germline V gene (reference sequence). The CDR3, as DNA: TGTGCCAGCAGCTCGCATCACAGGGACTCCTACGAGCAGTACTTC. Protein: CASSSHHRDSYEQYF.

V and J are TRBV6-5 and TRBJ2-2; D is possibly TRBD1 (6 bases). CDR1 MNHEY and CDR2 SVGAGI come from the germline V gene. The CDR3 loop spans 15 amino acids. V lost 5 bases, J lost 7 bases, and 17 bases lay in between. CDR3 residues: CASSLRGGDIGELFF. DNA of the CDR3: TGTGCCAGCAGTCTGCGAGGGGGAGACATCGGGGAGCTGTTTTTT.

This rearrangement joins TRBV11-2 to TRBJ2-3; 9 bases fit TRBD2. Unmatched junction bases numbered 12, after V lost 5 bases and J lost 3 bases. Germline values: CDR1 SGHAT, CDR2 FQNNGV. The CDR3 has 17 amino acids. CDR3: CASSPKGSGGPTDTQYF. CDR3 coding DNA: TGTGCCAGCAGCCCGAAGGGTAGCGGGGGCCCAACAGATACGCAGTATTTT. Using reference TRBV11-2 and TRBJ2-3 for the parts outside the CDR3, the full variable domain is EAGVAQSPRYKIIEKRQSVAFWCNPISGHATLYWYQQILGQGPKLLIQFQNNGVVDDSQLPKDRFSAERLKGVDSTLKIQPAKLEDSAVYLCASSPKGSGGPTDTQYFGPGTRLTVL.

The V call is TRBV28, the J call TRBJ2-7; D ambiguous. V lost 8 bases to trimming and J lost 1 base, with 15 bases between them. The germline CDR1 and CDR2 sequences are MDHEN and SYDVKM. The CDR3 is 14 residues long. DNA for the CDR3: TGTGCCAGCTACGACCGATCACAGTCCTACGAGCAGTACTTC. This translates into CASYDRSQSYEQYF.

This clone was counted between two and nine times. The gene calls are TRBV6-5 and TRBJ2-1; no firm D call. Germline-derived CDR1 and CDR2 are MNHEY and SVGAGI. CDR3 length: 15 residues. The V gene lost 4 bases and the J gene lost 4 bases, with 14 bases spanning the gap. In DNA form, the CDR3 reads TGTGCCAGCAGTTCTATTCGATCCGTTTACAATGAGCAGTTCTTC. Its translation: CASSSIRSVYNEQFF.

The chain recombines TRBV20-1 with TRBJ1-1; TRBD1 might be the D (6 bases). CDR3 length: 11 amino acids. Germline CDR1 reads DFQATT; CDR2 reads SNEGSKA (reference sequence). The V and J ends lost 5 bases and 10 bases respectively, with 14 bases between them. This chain's CDR3 is CSAARDMGAFF. The DNA for the CDR3 is TGCAGTGCTGCCCGGGACATGGGAGCTTTCTTT.

The chain employs TRBV10-1 and TRBJ2-1; tentative D call: TRBD1 (6 bases). The CDR3 totals 17 residues. CDR1 is WNHNN and CDR2 is SYGVQD in the germline V gene (reference sequence). Deletions cut 6 bases from V and 3 bases from J, with 21 bases between. The CDR3: CASREHRDTQSYNEQFF. CDR3 bases: TGCGCCAGCAGGGAACACCGGGACACCCAAAGCTACAATGAGCAGTTCTTC.

V usage is TRBV5-4 and J usage is TRBJ2-1; 7 bases fit TRBD2. J lost 5 bases, V lost 0 bases, and 5 bases had no gene match. Germline CDR1 SGHNT, CDR2 YYREEE (reference sequence). The CDR3 is 15 residues long. The CDR3 protein is CASSLGLAVDNEQFF. CDR3 nucleotides: TGTGCCAGCAGCTTGGGGCTAGCGGTGGACAATGAGCAGTTCTTC. Looking up the rest from reference TRBV5-4 and TRBJ2-1 gives the full variable domain: ETGVTQSPTHLIKTRGQQVTLRCSSQSGHNTVSWYQQALGQGPQFIFQYYREEENGRGNFPPRFSGLQFPNYSSELNVNALELDDSALYLCASSLGLAVDNEQFFGPGTRLTVL.

V is TRBV5-1 and J is TRBJ2-5; the match to TRBD2 covers 11 bases. The CDR3 contains 16 residues. Losses at the gene ends were 0 bases for V and 1 base for J; bases not matched to a gene: 2. Germline loops: CDR1 SGHRS, CDR2 YFSETQ. The CDR3 DNA follows: TGCGCCAGCAGCTTGGTCACTAGCGGGGGCCAAGAGACCCAGTACTTC. It yields the protein CASSLVTSGGQETQYF.

In this sample, this clone turned up many times. The genes are TRBV9 and TRBJ2-7; 10 nucleotides align to TRBD1. Germline loops: CDR1 SGDLS, CDR2 YYNGEE. The CDR3 is 14 residues long. J was trimmed by 4 bases and V by 0 bases; bases with no gene match: 1. The CDR3 region has the DNA TGTGCCAGCAGCGTAGCGGGACAGGGGTACGAGCAGTACTTC. It encodes CASSVAGQGYEQYF.

This clone was detected ten times or more. The gene calls are TRBV7-8 and TRBJ1-5, with a possible D match to TRBD1 (6 bases). The V and J ends lost 1 base and 6 bases respectively, with 16 bases between them. The germline V gene encodes CDR1 SGHVS and CDR2 FQNEAQ. This CDR3 contains 16 residues. The CDR3 nucleotides read TGTGCCAGCAGCTTAGGGGGGCCGTCGGCACGTCAGCCCCAGCATTTT. Amino acids: CASSLGGPSARQPQHF.

The J gene is TRBJ2-1, the V gene TRBV5-8, with D possibly TRBD2 on 6 matching bases. V lost 2 bases and J lost 8, with 17 bases in between. CDR1 and CDR2 from the germline V gene are SGHTS and YDEGEE. This CDR3 region has 15 residues. CDR3 in amino acids: CASSLRGGISDEQFF. DNA for the CDR3: TGTGCCAGCAGCTTACGGGGCGGGATTAGCGATGAGCAGTTCTTC.

In DNA form, the CDR3 reads TGTGCCAGCTCACCTGTCGGGACTCATGGGAACGAGCAGTACTTC. As protein: CASSPVGTHGNEQYF. The chain uses TRBV18 and TRBJ2-7, with D tentatively TRBD2 (6 bases). V lost 3 bases to trimming and J lost 5 bases, with 17 bases between them. From germline, CDR1 is KGHSH and CDR2 LQKENI. The CDR3 is 15 residues long.

On this clone: One end of the junction fails to match germline, which may point to a read error. V is TRBV7-7 and J is TRBJ2-5; D unclear. This CDR3 comprises 11 residues. CDR1 is SSHAT, CDR2 FNYEAQ, per germline (reference sequence). The CDR3 DNA is TGTGCTAGCAGCCAACAAGAGACCCAGTACTTC. This sequence encodes CASSQQETQYF. Combining the CDR3 with reference TRBV7-7 and TRBJ2-5 gives the whole variable domain GAGVSQSPRYKVTKRGQDVTLRCDPISSHATLYWYQQALGQGPEFLTYFNYEAQPDKSGLPSDRFSAERPEGSISTLTIQRTEQRDSAMYRCASSQQETQYFGPGTRLLVL.

The chain recombines TRBV7-9 with TRBJ2-3, with 9 bases lining up with TRBD1. V lost 4 bases, J lost 0 bases, and 8 bases stayed unmatched. The germline gives CDR1 SEHNR, CDR2 FQNEAQ (reference sequence). The CDR3 loop spans 17 amino acids. The CDR3: CASSSRQGVPSTDTQYF. The CDR3 DNA reads TGTGCCAGCAGCTCGAGACAGGGGGTCCCTAGCACAGATACGCAGTATTTT.

The rearrangement uses TRBV7-9 and TRBJ2-2; D possibly corresponds to TRBD1 (5 bases). The V end was cut by 1 base, the J end by 7 bases, with 16 bases between. CDR1 SEHNR and CDR2 FQNEAQ come from the germline V gene (reference sequence). The CDR3 loop spans 16 amino acids. The CDR3 DNA reads TGTGCCAGCAGCTTAGACTGGAAGGTGGGGCACGGGGAGCTGTTTTTT. This encodes CASSLDWKVGHGELFF.

CDR3 residues: CASSQAPTERGVYNEQFF. The CDR3 nucleotides read TGCGCCAGCAGCCAAGCCCCGACGGAGCGGGGGGTCTACAATGAGCAGTTCTTC. V usage is TRBV4-3 and J usage is TRBJ2-1; the match to TRBD2 covers 9 bases. The V gene's germline CDR1 is LGHNA and CDR2 YSLEER. The CDR3 contains 18 residues. V was pared by 1 base and J by 3 bases, with 10 bases of the junction left unmatched.

The genes are TRBV18 and TRBJ2-1; D is ambiguous. This CDR3 has 14 amino acids. Trimming took 5 bases from V and 0 from J, leaving 8 bases between them. The germline CDR1 and CDR2 sequences are KGHSH and LQKENI. The CDR3 region is CASSKPGSYNEQFF. CDR3 nucleotide sequence: TGTGCCAGCTCAAAGCCAGGCTCCTACAATGAGCAGTTCTTC.

The chain employs TRBV2 and TRBJ2-7; the D gene is possibly TRBD2 (5 bases). Trimming stripped 4 bases from V and 9 bases from J, with 13 bases between. The V gene's germline CDR1 is SNHLY and CDR2 FYNNEI. This CDR3 has 12 amino acids. The CDR3 nucleotides read TGTGCCAGCAGTGGATACGCCCGGGGGCAGTACTTC. This gives the protein CASSGYARGQYF.

This chain uses TRBV7-2 with TRBJ2-7; 11 bases line up with TRBD2. V shed 9 bases and J 5 bases; nucleotides not matched to a gene: 12. The CDR3 runs 15 residues. CDR1 is SGHTA, CDR2 FQGNSA, per germline. The CDR3 region has the DNA TGTGCCAGTTCGATTAGCGGGGGGGCGATGAACGAGCAGTACTTC. Residues: CASSISGGAMNEQYF.

This chain joins TRBV19 and TRBJ2-7; 7 nucleotides line up with TRBD1. V was pared by 4 bases and J by 3 bases, with 12 bases of the junction left unmatched. The CDR3 consists of 16 residues. Per germline, CDR1 LNHDA and CDR2 SQIVND (reference sequence). CDR3 sequence reads: CASSTDTGTALYEQYF. The CDR3 DNA follows: TGTGCCAGTAGTACGGATACCGGGACAGCGCTCTACGAGCAGTACTTC. Together with reference TRBV19 and TRBJ2-7, the CDR3 gives the full variable domain: DGGITQSPKYLFRKEGQNVTLSCEQNLNHDAMYWYRQDPGQGLRLIYYSQIVNDFQKGDIAEGYSVSREKKESFPLTVTSAQKNPTAFYLCASSTDTGTALYEQYFGPGTRLTVT.

The chain links TRBV25-1 to TRBJ2-5; TRBD2 agrees at 13 bases. The CDR3 spans 14 residues. V dropped 6 bases and J dropped 4; count of bases not matched to a gene: 2. In germline, CDR1 is MGHDK, CDR2 SYGVNS. The CDR3 reads CASSRTSGRETQYF. Written as DNA, the CDR3 is TGTGCCAGCAGCAGGACTAGCGGGAGAGAGACCCAGTACTTC.

This clone appeared a single time. The CDR3 here is CASSVAPSALYEQYF. DNA of the CDR3: TGTGCCAGCAGCGTAGCCCCGAGCGCCCTCTACGAGCAGTACTTC. The chain is built from TRBV9 and TRBJ2-7; D gene unclear. The germline V and J ends were trimmed by 0 bases and 3 bases, with 13 bases remaining between them. The CDR3 is 15 amino acids. Germline CDR1 and CDR2: SGDLS and YYNGEE.

The count of this clone is one. V usage is TRBV28 and J usage is TRBJ2-3, with TRBD2 matching over 13 bases. This CDR3 region has 14 residues. The ends lost 6 bases at V and 6 bases at J; junction bases unmatched: 3. Germline V gene lookup returns CDR1 MDHEN and CDR2 SYDVKM. The CDR3 DNA follows: TGTGCCAGCAGGGTGACTAGCGGGAGGGATACGCAGTATTTT. Amino acid sequence: CASRVTSGRDTQYF.

The gene calls are TRBV12-3 or TRBV12-4 and TRBJ2-7; possibly TRBD1 for D (5 bases). V was clipped by 5 bases and J by 9 bases, with 14 bases between them. The CDR3 has 12 amino acids. DNA for the CDR3: TGTGCCAGCAGTCCTGACAGTAGTGGGCAGTACTTC. Its translation: CASSPDSSGQYF.